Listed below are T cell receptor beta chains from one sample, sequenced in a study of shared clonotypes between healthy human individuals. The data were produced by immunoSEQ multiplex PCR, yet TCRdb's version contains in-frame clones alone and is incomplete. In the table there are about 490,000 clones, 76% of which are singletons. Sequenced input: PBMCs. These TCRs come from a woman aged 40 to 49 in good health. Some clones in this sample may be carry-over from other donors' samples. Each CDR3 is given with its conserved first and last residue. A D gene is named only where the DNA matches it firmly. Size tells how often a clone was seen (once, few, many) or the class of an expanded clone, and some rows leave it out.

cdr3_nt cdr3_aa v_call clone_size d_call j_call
TGTGCCAGCAGCTTAGTTCCCCTAGGGGACAATGAGCAGTTCTTC CASSLVPLGDNEQFF TRBV13 - - TRBJ2-1
TGTGCCATCAGAAACCCGGGACTAGCGGCCCTCTACAATGAGCAGTTCTTC CAIRNPGLAALYNEQFF TRBV10-3 - TRBD2 TRBJ2-1
TGTGCCAGCAGTTCCTTGGGGGAAGGCACAGATACGCAGTATTTT CASSSLGEGTDTQYF TRBV27 - - TRBJ2-3
TGTGCCAGCAGCGTAAGGGGGACAGGAAATGAAAAACTGTTTTTT CASSVRGTGNEKLFF TRBV9 - TRBD1 TRBJ1-4
TGTGCCAGCAGTGAAAGAGGGGTAGGAGGCTACACCTTC CASSERGVGGYTF TRBV6-1 - - TRBJ1-2
TGTGCCAGTAGGGGTAGCCGAGAGACCCAGTACTTC CASRGSRETQYF TRBV19 - - TRBJ2-5
TGTGCCAGCTCAACGGACAGGAACACTGAAGCTTTCTTT CASSTDRNTEAFF TRBV18 - - TRBJ1-1
TGTGCCAGCTCACCCCCCTCTCGGGGCACAGATACGCAGTATTTT CASSPPSRGTDTQYF TRBV18 - - TRBJ2-3
TGTGCCAGCAGCCGCCAGGTCTACAATGAGCAGTTCTTC CASSRQVYNEQFF TRBV14 - - TRBJ2-1
TGCGCCAGCAGAGGGACAGGGGTCTTCGAGCAGTACTTC CASRGTGVFEQYF TRBV5-1 - TRBD1 TRBJ2-7
TGCGCCAGCAGCCCGGAGGCGGCGGGCGACTATGGCTACACCTTC CASSPEAAGDYGYTF TRBV5-1 - - TRBJ1-2
TGCAGCGTAGCGACAGGGGGGAACACTGAAGCTTTCTTT CSVATGGNTEAFF TRBV29-1 - TRBD1 TRBJ1-1
TGCGCCAGCAGCTTGGAAAGGAGCGAGCAGTACTTC CASSLERSEQYF TRBV5-1 once - TRBJ2-7
TGTGCCAGCTCACCAAGAGGCAGGACAGAGACCCAGTACTTC CASSPRGRTETQYF TRBV18 few - TRBJ2-5
TGTGCCAGCAGCCCCCGGGACTACACCTACGAGCAGTACTTC CASSPRDYTYEQYF TRBV9 - TRBD2 TRBJ2-7
TGTGCCAGTAGTATAGGGGCAAGCCAAGAGACCCAGTACTTC CASSIGASQETQYF TRBV19 once - TRBJ2-5
TGTGCCTGGGAGAGAGGACAGGGGCTGCCCCAGTACTTC CAWERGQGLPQYF TRBV30 - TRBD1 TRBJ2-5
TGCGCCAGCAGCTTGGCTAGCGGGAGCCAGGATACGCAGTATTTT CASSLASGSQDTQYF TRBV5-1 - TRBD2 TRBJ2-3
TGTGCCAGCAGTTTGTACGATGAGCAGTTCTTC CASSLYDEQFF TRBV6-6 few - TRBJ2-1
TGTGCCTGGAGACAGGGGTATGATAAGTATACGCAGTATTTT CAWRQGYDKYTQYF TRBV30 - TRBD1 TRBJ2-3
TGTGCCTGCCTCTCAATGGGGGAGACCCAGTACTTC CACLSMGETQYF TRBV25-1 - - TRBJ2-5
TGTGCCAGCAGCTTAGCCGGACTGGACAGGAGCTATGGCTACACCTTC CASSLAGLDRSYGYTF TRBV7-6 few TRBD1 TRBJ1-2
TGTGCCAGCACCCGGGTCTCCGGGGAGCAGTTCTTC CASTRVSGEQFF TRBV6-5 - - TRBJ2-1
TGTGCCAGTACTGACCGGGCCACCGGGGAGCTGTTTTTT CASTDRATGELFF TRBV19 - - TRBJ2-2
TGTGCCAGCAGCCTGCAGGGGGCGACCACCGGGGAGCTGTTTTTT CASSLQGATTGELFF TRBV6-5 - TRBD1 TRBJ2-2
TGTGCCAGCAGCTCCACAGGGGTCGGGCCCCAGCATTTT CASSSTGVGPQHF TRBV11-2 - TRBD1 TRBJ1-5
TGTGCCAGTAGTACTCAAACTGGTGGTCAGCCCCAGCATTTT CASSTQTGGQPQHF TRBV19 - - TRBJ1-5
TGTGCCAGTAGTATTAGGCAGGGGGCTAGAGGCTACACCTTC CASSIRQGARGYTF TRBV19 - TRBD1 TRBJ1-2
TGTGCCAGCAGTTACAGTTTGGCGGAAAATGAGCAGTTCTTC CASSYSLAENEQFF TRBV6-5 many - TRBJ2-1
TGTGCCAGCAGCCCTACATTCGAACTAGCGGGAGGATATGAGCAGTACTTC CASSPTFELAGGYEQYF TRBV14 - TRBD2 TRBJ2-7
TGTGCCAGCAGCAGGGACGGCGGGAGTTTGACAAATGAGCAGTTCTTC CASSRDGGSLTNEQFF TRBV5-4 - TRBD2 TRBJ2-1
TGCGCCAGCAGCCGGGACAGCTTTACGAAAGAGACCCAGTACTTC CASSRDSFTKETQYF TRBV5-1 many TRBD1 TRBJ2-5
TGTGCCAGCAGTATAAACGCGGGGGGTCCCTACGAGCAGTACTTC CASSINAGGPYEQYF TRBV6-1 - TRBD2 TRBJ2-7
TGTGCCAGCAGTTTAGGTGTACGGGAGACCCAGTACTTC CASSLGVRETQYF TRBV28 - - TRBJ2-5
TGTGCCAGCAGCCGGGGGGGGCTAGCGGGAGTCGAGCAGTACTTC CASSRGGLAGVEQYF TRBV7-2 - TRBD2 TRBJ2-7
TGCGCCAGCAGTACCGGGGCCAGCTCCTACAATGAGCAGTTCTTC CASSTGASSYNEQFF TRBV5-1 - - TRBJ2-1
TGTGCCAGCAGCCAAGTTCCAGGCTCTAGCACAGATACGCAGTATTTT CASSQVPGSSTDTQYF TRBV4-2 - - TRBJ2-3
TGTGCCAGCACCTGGGCGGGGACAGATAACTCTGGAAACACCATATATTTT CASTWAGTDNSGNTIYF TRBV2 - TRBD1 TRBJ1-3
TGTGCCTGGAGTGGTTGGACAGTCAATGAAAAACTGTTTTTT CAWSGWTVNEKLFF TRBV30 once - TRBJ1-4
TGTGCCAGCAGCCCTAACCAGGGGGCATACGAGCAGTACTTC CASSPNQGAYEQYF TRBV11-2 - TRBD1 TRBJ2-7
TGTGCCAGTGAGCGGGATACTCGAGAGACCCAGTACTTC CASERDTRETQYF TRBV2 - TRBD2 TRBJ2-5
TGCGCCAGCAGTCCCGGGGCAGCCTACGAGCAGTACTTC CASSPGAAYEQYF TRBV4-1 - - TRBJ2-7
TGTGCCAGCAGTAAAGCTCAACCGGGACAATCCCTGTACTACGAGCAGTACTTC CASSKAQPGQSLYYEQYF TRBV6-1 - - TRBJ2-7
TGTGCCGAAGGGACAGGGGCGACATTATATGGCTACACCTTC CAEGTGATLYGYTF TRBV21-1 - - TRBJ1-2
TGTGCCACCAGCAGAGATCCGGGTAAACCTGAAGCTTTCTTT CATSRDPGKPEAFF TRBV15 - - TRBJ1-1
TGTGCCAGCTCACGAGGCGGAGGGGTGTACAATGAGCAGTTCTTC CASSRGGGVYNEQFF TRBV18 once - TRBJ2-1
TGTGCCAGCAGCTCAGGACAGGGAATGGCTGGAAACACCATATATTTT CASSSGQGMAGNTIYF TRBV7-6 - TRBD1 TRBJ1-3
TGTGCCAGCATCGTACAGGGGGGCAATCAGCCCCAGCATTTT CASIVQGGNQPQHF TRBV28 once TRBD1 TRBJ1-5
TGTGCCAGTAGTATCCGGACCCTCTATGGCTACACCTTC CASSIRTLYGYTF TRBV19 - - TRBJ1-2
TGTGCCAGCAGTCGGGCAGGGTCGGTCTCAAATTCACCCCTCCACTTT CASSRAGSVSNSPLHF TRBV27 few - TRBJ1-6
TGTGCCAGCAGTACAGGGGGGGGTGTGGCTTTCTTT CASSTGGGVAFF TRBV6-1 - TRBD1 TRBJ1-1
TGTGCCAGCAGCTTAGGGGGCGGGAGAGGTTTCTACGAGCAGTACTTC CASSLGGGRGFYEQYF TRBV7-6 - TRBD2 TRBJ2-7
TGTGCCAGCAGTGTATCCGGGACTAGCGGGAGGAGCTCCTACGAGCAGTACTTC CASSVSGTSGRSSYEQYF TRBV2 - TRBD2 TRBJ2-7